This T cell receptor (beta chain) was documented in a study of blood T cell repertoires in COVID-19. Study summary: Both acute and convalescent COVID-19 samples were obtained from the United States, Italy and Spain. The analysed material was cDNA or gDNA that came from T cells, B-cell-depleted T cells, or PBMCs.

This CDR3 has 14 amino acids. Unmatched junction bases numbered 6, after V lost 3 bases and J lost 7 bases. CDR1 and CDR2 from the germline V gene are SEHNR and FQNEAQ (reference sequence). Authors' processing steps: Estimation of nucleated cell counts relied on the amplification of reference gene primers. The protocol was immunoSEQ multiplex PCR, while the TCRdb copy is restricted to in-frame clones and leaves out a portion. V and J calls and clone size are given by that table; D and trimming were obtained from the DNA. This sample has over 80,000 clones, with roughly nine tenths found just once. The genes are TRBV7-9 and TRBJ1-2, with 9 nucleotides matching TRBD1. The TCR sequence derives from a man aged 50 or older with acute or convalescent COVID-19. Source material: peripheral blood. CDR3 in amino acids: CASSFDRDRAGYTF. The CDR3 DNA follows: TGTGCCAGCAGCTTCGATAGGGACAGGGCTGGCTACACCTTC. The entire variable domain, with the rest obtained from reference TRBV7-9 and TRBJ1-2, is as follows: DTGVSQNPRHKITKRGQNVTFRCDPISEHNRLYWYRQTLGQGPEFLTYFQNEAQLEKSRLLSDRFSAERPKGSFSTLEIQRTEQGDSAMYLCASSFDRDRAGYTFGSGTRLTVV.